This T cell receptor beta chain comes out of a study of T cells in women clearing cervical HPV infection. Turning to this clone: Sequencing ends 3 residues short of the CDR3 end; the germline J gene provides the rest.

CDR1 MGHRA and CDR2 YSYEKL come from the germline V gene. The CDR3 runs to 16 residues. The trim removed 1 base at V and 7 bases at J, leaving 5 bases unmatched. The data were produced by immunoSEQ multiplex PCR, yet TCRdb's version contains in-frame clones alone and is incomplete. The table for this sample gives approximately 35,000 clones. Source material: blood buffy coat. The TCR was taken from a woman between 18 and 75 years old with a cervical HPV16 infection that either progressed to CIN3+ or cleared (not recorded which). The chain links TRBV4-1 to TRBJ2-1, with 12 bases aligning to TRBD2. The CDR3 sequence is CASSQGTSGAWNEQFF. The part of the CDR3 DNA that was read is TGCGCCAGCAGCCAAGGGACTAGCGGGGCATGGAATGAG.